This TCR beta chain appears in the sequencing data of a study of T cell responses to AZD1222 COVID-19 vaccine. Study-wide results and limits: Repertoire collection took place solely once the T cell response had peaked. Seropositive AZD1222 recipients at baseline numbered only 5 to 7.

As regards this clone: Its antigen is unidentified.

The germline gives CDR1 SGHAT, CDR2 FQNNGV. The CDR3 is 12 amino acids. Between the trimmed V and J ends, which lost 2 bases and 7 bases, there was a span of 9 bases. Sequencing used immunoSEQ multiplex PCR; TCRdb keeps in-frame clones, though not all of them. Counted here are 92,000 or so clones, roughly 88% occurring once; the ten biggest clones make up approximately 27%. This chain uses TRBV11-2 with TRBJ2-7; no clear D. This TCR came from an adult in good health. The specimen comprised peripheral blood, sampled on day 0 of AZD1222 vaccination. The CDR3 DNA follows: TGTGCCAGCAGCTTAAAAAAGTGGGAGCAGTACTTC. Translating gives CASSLKKWEQYF.